A single sample gave rise to the 15 T cell receptor beta chains below, sequenced in a study of blood T cell repertoires in COVID-19. Only in-frame clones appear in the TCRdb table, and some are missing; sequencing was by immunoSEQ multiplex PCR. The sample lists about 120,000 clones, around 80% occurring once. The sequencing sample was made of peripheral blood. Receptor source: a man in his sixties with active or convalescent COVID-19.

The genes are TRBV30 and TRBJ1-3; no definite D call. The V end lost 0 bases, the J end lost 4 bases, and 13 bases lay between the germline ends. The germline V gene has CDR1 GTSNPN and CDR2 SVGIG (reference sequence). The CDR3 sequence is 15 residues long. CDR3 region: CAWSVLSGAGNTIYF. The CDR3 DNA follows: TGTGCCTGGAGTGTTCTGTCCGGAGCCGGAAACACCATATATTTT.

This chain joins TRBV28 and TRBJ2-7; 7 bases map to TRBD1. Germline CDR1 and CDR2: MDHEN and SYDVKM. There are 15 residues in the CDR3. Trimming removed 4 bases from V and 11 bases from J; junction bases left unmatched: 17. CDR3 nucleotides: TGTGCCAGCAGTTCCGACAGGGCTCTCCTACGAGGAAAGTACTTC. Its protein is CASSSDRALLRGKYF.

This clone appeared a few times. The chain joins TRBV7-9 to TRBJ2-1, with TRBD1 identical over 10 bases. The CDR3 has 16 amino acids. Germline V gives CDR1 SEHNR, CDR2 FQNEAQ (reference sequence). Trimming took 5 bases from V and 7 from J; bases not matched to a gene: 11. As DNA, the CDR3 is TGTGCCAGCAGCCGCACCGGGACAGGGGTCACTAATGAGCAGTTCTTC. Amino acid sequence: CASSRTGTGVTNEQFF.

J is TRBJ1-4 and V is TRBV5-1; 8 bases fit TRBD1. The germline V gene encodes CDR1 SGHRS and CDR2 YFSETQ. V dropped 7 bases and J dropped 8; count of bases not matched to a gene: 10. There are 14 residues in the CDR3. The CDR3 DNA sequence: TGCGCCAGCGCCTGGACAGGGAGAGGGGAAAAACTGTTTTTT. Protein sequence: CASAWTGRGEKLFF.

As to this clone: Within the sample, other DNA sequences also encode this same CDR3. J is TRBJ2-7 and V is TRBV29-1, with D possibly being TRBD2 (6 bases). Germline V gene lookup returns CDR1 SQVTM and CDR2 ANQGSEA. CDR3 length: 12 residues. Trimming removed 6 bases from V and 0 bases from J, with 9 bases in between. CDR3 nucleotides: TGCAGCGTCGGGGACTCCTCCTACGAGCAGTACTTC. This encodes CSVGDSSYEQYF.

This clone was seen a single time. CDR3 nucleotides: TGCAGCGTCAAAACAGACGGTGGCGGGGTCGGGGAGCAGTTCTTC. Translation: CSVKTDGGGVGEQFF. The chain recombines TRBV29-1 with TRBJ2-1; a possible D gene is TRBD2 (6 bases). In germline, CDR1 is SQVTM, CDR2 ANQGSEA. The CDR3 covers 15 residues. The V end lost 6 bases, the J end lost 10 bases, and 25 bases lay between the germline ends.

This chain links TRBV18 with TRBJ2-1; a possible D gene is TRBD1 (6 bases). The ends were cut back, 3 bases at V and 7 bases at J, with 16 bases in the middle. Germline V CDR1 and CDR2: KGHSH, LQKENI. The length of the CDR3 is 15 residues. CDR3 sequence reads: CASSPDSPPSNEQFF. CDR3 nucleotide sequence: TGTGCCAGCTCACCGGACAGTCCTCCTTCAAATGAGCAGTTCTTC. Supplemented by reference TRBV18 and TRBJ2-1, the full variable domain reads NAGVMQNPRHLVRRRGQEARLRCSPMKGHSHVYWYRQLPEEGLKFMVYLQKENIIDESGMPKERFSAEFPKEGPSILRIQQVVRGDSAAYFCASSPDSPPSNEQFFGPGTRLTVL.

The chain carries TRBV28 and TRBJ2-6, with a weak D call TRBD1 (6 bases). Germline-derived CDR1 and CDR2 are MDHEN and SYDVKM. There are 15 residues in the CDR3. Trimming removed 6 bases from V and 3 bases from J, with 12 bases in between. CDR3 protein: CASSRGGNGANVLTF. The CDR3 nucleotides read TGTGCCAGCAGCCGAGGGGGAAATGGGGCCAACGTCCTGACTTTC.

This chain connects TRBV5-1 to TRBJ1-3; D is unresolved. CDR1 and CDR2 (germline): SGHRS, YFSETQ. This CDR3 is 15 amino acids long. Trimming removed 0 bases from V and 1 base from J, with 8 bases in between. CDR3 amino acids: CASSLAGGSGNTIYF. CDR3 bases: TGCGCCAGCAGCTTGGCCGGTGGTTCTGGAAACACCATATATTTT.

V and J are TRBV9 and TRBJ2-1, with TRBD2 as a possible D gene (6 bases). This CDR3 is 13 amino acids long. V was clipped by 7 bases and J by 7 bases, with 15 bases between them. The germline V gene has CDR1 SGDLS and CDR2 YYNGEE. Here the CDR3 DNA reads TGTGCCAGCGCGAGGGGAGGATTAAATGAGCAGTTCTTC. It translates to CASARGGLNEQFF.

The V call is TRBV4-3, the J call TRBJ2-6, with 10 nucleotides matching TRBD1. V dropped 0 bases and J dropped 3; count of bases not matched to a gene: 8. Germline V lookup: CDR1 LGHNA, CDR2 YSLEER. The CDR3 consists of 19 residues. The CDR3 loop reads CASSQEGRTGGIGANVLTF. The CDR3, as DNA: TGCGCCAGCAGCCAAGAGGGGAGGACAGGGGGGATTGGGGCCAACGTCCTGACTTTC.

The rearrangement joins TRBV9 to TRBJ2-2; D ambiguous. The CDR3 covers 11 residues. Trimming cost V 3 bases and J 6 bases, with 3 bases left between them. Germline CDR1 SGDLS, CDR2 YYNGEE. This chain's CDR3 is CASSGPGELFF. Written as DNA, the CDR3 is TGTGCCAGCAGCGGGCCCGGGGAGCTGTTTTTT. The variable domain in full, completed from reference TRBV9 and TRBJ2-2, reads DSGVTQTPKHLITATGQRVTLRCSPRSGDLSVYWYQQSLDQGLQFLIQYYNGEERAKGNILERFSAQQFPDLHSELNLSSLELGDSALYFCASSGPGELFFGEGSRLTVL.

The gene calls are TRBV6-1 and TRBJ2-3; D may be TRBD1 (5 bases). CDR1 and CDR2 (germline): MNHNS, SASEGT. This CDR3 spans 13 amino acids. V was pared by 2 bases and J by 11 bases, with 14 bases between. The CDR3 here is CASSETGRTMQYF. CDR3 DNA: TGTGCCAGCAGTGAAACAGGAAGAACTATGCAGTATTTT.

The rearrangement joins TRBV5-3 to TRBJ2-5; D might be TRBD1 (6 bases). TRBV5-3 is an open reading frame whose function is uncertain. The CDR3 consists of 14 residues. Trimming removed 4 bases at V and 1 base at J, with 11 bases between. The CDR3 loop is CARSPDSLQETQYF. CDR3 DNA sequence: TGTGCCAGAAGCCCGGACAGCCTCCAAGAGACCCAGTACTTC.

The chain joins TRBV11-2 to TRBJ2-7; TRBD1 agrees at 7 bases. The CDR3 contains 15 residues. V trimming: 0 bases; J trimming: 5 bases; junction bases outside the gene matches: 7. Germline CDR1 and CDR2: SGHAT and FQNNGV. CDR3 residues: CASSLEQGSGHEQYF. In nucleotides, the CDR3 is TGTGCCAGCAGCTTAGAACAGGGGTCGGGCCACGAGCAGTACTTC. Full variable domain (remainder filled in from reference TRBV11-2 and TRBJ2-7): EAGVAQSPRYKIIEKRQSVAFWCNPISGHATLYWYQQILGQGPKLLIQFQNNGVVDDSQLPKDRFSAERLKGVDSTLKIQPAKLEDSAVYLCASSLEQGSGHEQYFGPGTRLTVT.